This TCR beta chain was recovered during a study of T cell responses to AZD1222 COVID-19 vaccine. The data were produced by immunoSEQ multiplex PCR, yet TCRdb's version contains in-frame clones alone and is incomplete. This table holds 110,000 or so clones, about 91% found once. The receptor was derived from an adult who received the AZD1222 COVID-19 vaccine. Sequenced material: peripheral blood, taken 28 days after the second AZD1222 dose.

The CDR3: CASSLLAAGNSPLHF. In DNA, the CDR3 is TGTGCCAGCAGTTTACTCGCCGCGGGGAATTCACCCCTCCACTTT. The rearrangement links TRBV27 to TRBJ1-6, with unresolved D. The germline CDR1 and CDR2 sequences are MNHEY and SMNVEV (reference sequence). Trimming stripped 2 bases from V and 7 bases from J, with 12 bases between. This CDR3 spans 15 amino acids.